The clone carrying this T cell receptor (beta chain) was detected ten times or more. What it binds is unknown. V lost 2 bases to trimming and J lost 1 base, with 8 bases between them. Germline-derived CDR1 and CDR2 are KGHDR and SFDVKD. The CDR3 length is 15 residues. Each cDNA molecule carried a unique molecular identifier. Each CDR3 protein gets one entry after TCRdb re-called the 5' RACE reads with MiXCR. Among about 61,000 distinct CDR3 sequences listed, less than 10% were seen once. This entry comes from a study of early T cells in non-severe SARS-CoV-2 infection. Study context: Sequencing used unsorted whole-blood bulk RNA, so chains lack pairing. General observations from the study: Database matching using VDJdb favored anti-spike CD8 responses, with private and CD4 specificities left missing.

The rearrangement joins TRBV24-1 to TRBJ2-4, with D maybe TRBD2 (5 bases). Material: whole blood. This receptor was obtained from an adult who was a healthcare worker with PCR-confirmed SARS-CoV-2 infection or an uninfected control (not recorded which). The CDR3 DNA reads TGTGCCACCAGTGATTCAAGGGAGGCCAAAAACATTCAGTACTTC. Its translation: CATSDSREAKNIQYF.